A single sample is the source of the 25 T cell receptor beta chains below, sequenced in a study of cytomegalovirus exposure and HLA in healthy donors. PCR used 60 Vbeta primers and 13 Jbeta primers. The assay was immunoSEQ multiplex PCR, and TCRdb's table has in-frame clones only and misses some. The sample has about 100,000 clones, approximately 89% seen once. The sequenced material came from PBMCs. The receptor source for this set is a man aged 25-45 years in good health and CMV-seronegative.

The chain is built from TRBV4-2 and TRBJ2-1; 12 nucleotides line up with TRBD2. The CDR3 runs 20 residues. Trimming took 0 bases from V and 0 from J; bases not matched to a gene: 9. Germline CDR1 and CDR2: LGHNA and YNFKEQ. This CDR3 is CASSQEALAGGHRSYNEQFF. The CDR3 bases are TGTGCCAGCAGCCAAGAGGCACTAGCGGGGGGCCACCGCTCCTACAATGAGCAGTTCTTC.

This clone was counted a few times. The rearrangement joins TRBV4-1 to TRBJ1-5; possible D gene TRBD1, 5 bases. V dropped 0 bases and J dropped 0 bases, with 21 bases sitting between them. The CDR3 loop spans 20 amino acids. Germline V lookup: CDR1 MGHRA, CDR2 YSYEKL. The CDR3 DNA reads as TGCGCCAGCAGCCAAGATTGGGGCAGACCGCCTTTCGGTAGCAATCAGCCCCAGCATTTT. Its translation: CASSQDWGRPPFGSNQPQHF.

CDR3 DNA sequence: TGTGCCACCAGCAGAGATCCTACAGATACGCAGTATTTT. Protein sequence: CATSRDPTDTQYF. The J gene is TRBJ2-3, the V gene TRBV15, with D hard to call. This CDR3 region has 13 residues. From germline, CDR1 is LNHNV and CDR2 YYDKDF (reference sequence). The V end lost 0 bases, the J end lost 3 bases, and 4 bases lay between the germline ends.

The chain links TRBV7-9 to TRBJ2-5; 11 bases line up with TRBD1. Germline V CDR1 and CDR2: SEHNR, FQNEAQ (reference sequence). After removal of 3 bases from V and 5 bases from J, the junction contained 5 bases not matched to a gene. This CDR3 comprises 15 residues. CDR3 loop: CASSFGQGARETQYF. The DNA for the CDR3 is TGTGCCAGCAGCTTTGGACAGGGGGCTCGTGAGACCCAGTACTTC.

The rearrangement links TRBV28 to TRBJ2-7; D remains unclear. CDR3 length: 10 residues. The V end was cut by 6 bases, the J end by 3 bases, with 3 bases between. Germline CDR1 and CDR2: MDHEN and SYDVKM. For the CDR3, the DNA is TGTGCCAGCAGACACTACGAGCAGTACTTC. This encodes CASRHYEQYF.

V is TRBV12-5 and J is TRBJ1-4, with a possible D match to TRBD1 (5 bases). Trimming removed 8 bases at V and 5 bases at J, with 15 bases between. This CDR3 contains 14 residues. The V gene's germline CDR1 is LGHNT and CDR2 FRNRAP. The DNA for the CDR3 is TGTGCTAGTAGTCTCAAGGGGCCAAATGAAAAACTGTTTTTT. Translation gives CASSLKGPNEKLFF.

This chain links TRBV28 with TRBJ2-2, with TRBD2 matching 8 bases. The length of the CDR3 is 17 residues. Trimming took 7 bases from V and 4 from J; bases not matched to a gene: 14. Germline assignment: CDR1 MDHEN and CDR2 SYDVKM. This chain's CDR3 is CASNLLTGGGGTGELFF. CDR3 nucleotide sequence: TGTGCCAGCAACTTACTCACGGGAGGGGGTGGCACCGGGGAGCTGTTTTTT.

The chain combines TRBV5-4 with TRBJ1-2; 10 bases map to TRBD1. CDR1 SGHNT and CDR2 YYREEE come from the germline V gene (reference sequence). The CDR3 runs 18 residues. V trimming: 0 bases; J trimming: 0 bases; junction bases outside the gene matches: 8. CDR3 DNA sequence: TGTGCCAGCAGCTTGGACCCCGGGACAGGGGTAGCTAACTATGGCTACACCTTC. This codes for CASSLDPGTGVANYGYTF. The complete variable domain, with remaining parts taken from reference TRBV5-4 and TRBJ1-2, reads ETGVTQSPTHLIKTRGQQVTLRCSSQSGHNTVSWYQQALGQGPQFIFQYYREEENGRGNFPPRFSGLQFPNYSSELNVNALELDDSALYLCASSLDPGTGVANYGYTFGSGTRLTVV.

The chain recombines TRBV7-9 with TRBJ2-5; 7 nucleotides match TRBD1. This CDR3 spans 13 amino acids. J lost 3 bases, V lost 6 bases, and 4 bases had no gene match. Germline CDR1 reads SEHNR; CDR2 reads FQNEAQ (reference sequence). This CDR3 reads CASRATGEETQYF. The CDR3 DNA reads TGTGCCAGCAGGGCCACAGGGGAAGAGACCCAGTACTTC.

This chain uses TRBV14 with TRBJ1-1; 8 nucleotides line up with TRBD1. Germline V CDR1 and CDR2: SGHDN, FVKESK. With 4 bases clipped from V and 2 bases from J, the junction kept 15 bases outside the gene matches. This CDR3 has 18 residues. CDR3 in amino acids: CASSLLWTGLRFNTEAFF. DNA for the CDR3: TGTGCCAGCAGCCTCCTTTGGACAGGGTTACGGTTTAACACTGAAGCTTTCTTT.

A few counts support this clone. The chain recombines TRBV5-6 with TRBJ2-3, with 7 positions matching TRBD2. The CDR3 extends over 17 amino acids. V trimming: 0 bases; J trimming: 5 bases; junction bases outside the gene matches: 12. CDR1 SGHDT and CDR2 YYEEEE come from the germline V gene. The CDR3 here is CASSLGGLGRGRDTQYF. CDR3 coding DNA: TGTGCCAGCAGCTTGGGTGGACTAGGGCGGGGGAGAGATACGCAGTATTTT.

The J gene is TRBJ2-7, the V gene TRBV7-9; D gene uncertain. This CDR3 spans 11 amino acids. The V gene's germline CDR1 is SEHNR and CDR2 FQNEAQ (reference sequence). The V gene lost 5 bases and the J gene lost 9 bases, with 11 bases spanning the gap. Here the CDR3 reads CASSGSTPQYF. CDR3 DNA: TGTGCCAGCAGCGGTAGCACCCCGCAGTACTTC.

V and J are TRBV10-3 and TRBJ2-6; D is perhaps TRBD2 (5 bases). Germline CDR1 and CDR2: ENHRY and SYGVKD. This CDR3 has 15 residues. V lost 3 bases, J lost 0 bases, and 6 bases lay in between. The CDR3 loop reads CAISEADSGANVLTF. The CDR3 nucleotides read TGTGCCATCAGTGAAGCGGACTCTGGGGCCAACGTCCTGACTTTC.

The CDR3 DNA is TGTGCCAGCAGTTTCCAGGGATCGGAGCAGTACTTC. Protein product: CASSFQGSEQYF. V usage is TRBV7-8 and J usage is TRBJ2-7, with D tentatively TRBD1 (5 bases). The CDR3 contains 12 residues. The ends were cut back, 6 bases at V and 7 bases at J, with 13 bases in the middle. The germline V gene has CDR1 SGHVS and CDR2 FQNEAQ.

J is TRBJ2-1 and V is TRBV5-5; D is perhaps TRBD2 (5 bases). The ends were cut back, 4 bases at V and 0 bases at J, with 8 bases in the middle. Germline V lookup: CDR1 SGHKS, CDR2 YYEKEE (reference sequence). This CDR3 is built from 14 residues. CDR3 DNA: TGTGCCAGCAGCCCCACTAGCTCCTACAATGAGCAGTTCTTC. Translating gives CASSPTSSYNEQFF.

J is TRBJ2-7 and V is TRBV28, with a tentative D call TRBD1 (6 bases). CDR1 is MDHEN, CDR2 SYDVKM, per germline. This CDR3 is built from 13 residues. V lost 4 bases and J lost 6, with 13 bases in between. CDR3 loop: CASSSGARGEQYF. The CDR3 DNA follows: TGTGCCAGCAGTTCAGGGGCTCGAGGCGAGCAGTACTTC.

This clone showed up just a few times. The CDR3 coding sequence is TGTGCCAGCAGCCAAGTAACAGGGGGCTACGAGCAGTACTTC. This sequence encodes CASSQVTGGYEQYF. This sequence joins TRBV14 and TRBJ2-7; 8 bases are shared with TRBD1. Germline V gene lookup returns CDR1 SGHDN and CDR2 FVKESK. CDR3 length: 14 amino acids. Trimming at V came to 1 base and at J to 3 bases, leaving 2 bases not matched to a gene. Variable domain in full (rest from reference TRBV14 and TRBJ2-7): EAGVTQFPSHSVIEKGQTVTLRCDPISGHDNLYWYRRVMGKEIKFLLHFVKESKQDESGMPNNRFLAERTGGTYSTLKVQPAELEDSGVYFCASSQVTGGYEQYFGPGTRLTVT.

The chain has TRBV2 and TRBJ1-6; 7 bases are a match to TRBD1. Germline V gene lookup returns CDR1 SNHLY and CDR2 FYNNEI. J gave up 8 bases and V 4 bases, and 5 bases lay outside the gene matches. The CDR3 is made up of 14 amino acids. CDR3 protein: CASSVDRVDSPLHF. Written as DNA, the CDR3 is TGTGCCAGCAGTGTAGACAGGGTCGATTCACCCCTCCACTTT.

The chain is built from TRBV30 and TRBJ2-7, with a possible D match to TRBD1 (6 bases). Germline CDR1 GTSNPN, CDR2 SVGIG (reference sequence). Trimming took 0 bases from V and 3 from J, leaving 15 bases between them. The CDR3 totals 15 residues. The CDR3 loop reads CAWSVLSGAGYEQYF. The CDR3, as DNA: TGTGCCTGGAGTGTACTTTCAGGGGCGGGCTACGAGCAGTACTTC.

The chain has TRBV11-3 and TRBJ2-1, with TRBD1 as a possible D gene (6 bases). The CDR3 totals 14 residues. CDR1 is SGHNT and CDR2 is YENEEA in the germline V gene. V lost 3 bases, J lost 6 bases, and 12 bases lay in between. CDR3 coding DNA: TGTGCCAGCAGCTTTACAGGGTTAGGCAATGAGCAGTTCTTC. It encodes CASSFTGLGNEQFF.

The chain combines TRBV4-1 with TRBJ1-3; D gene unclear. Trimming pared 2 bases from V and 0 bases from J, leaving 8 bases between. In germline, CDR1 is MGHRA, CDR2 YSYEKL. This CDR3 is built from 15 residues. The CDR3 DNA reads TGCGCCAGCAGCCAAACGGGGAACTCTGGAAACACCATATATTTT. The encoded protein is CASSQTGNSGNTIYF.

V gene TRBV30 combines with J gene TRBJ2-5; D possibly corresponds to TRBD1 (5 bases). V lost 0 bases and J 2 bases, leaving 13 bases between the germline ends. The germline V gene encodes CDR1 GTSNPN and CDR2 SVGIG (reference sequence). This CDR3 is built from 15 residues. The CDR3 region is CAWSVLRAGQETQYF. The DNA of the CDR3 is TGTGCCTGGAGTGTACTCAGGGCTGGGCAAGAGACCCAGTACTTC.

V usage is TRBV5-5 and J usage is TRBJ2-5; no clear D gene. Germline loops: CDR1 SGHKS, CDR2 YYEKEE (reference sequence). The length of the CDR3 is 14 residues. The V gene lost 1 base and the J gene lost 0 bases, with 7 bases spanning the gap. CDR3: CASSLRGDQETQYF. The CDR3 DNA follows: TGTGCCAGCAGCTTGCGTGGAGACCAAGAGACCCAGTACTTC.

J is TRBJ2-2 and V is TRBV28; TRBD2 matches 8 bases. The germline V gene has CDR1 MDHEN and CDR2 SYDVKM. The CDR3 length is 15 residues. The trim removed 6 bases at V and 5 bases at J, leaving 8 bases unmatched. The CDR3 region is CASSPSGGGTGELFF. CDR3 DNA: TGTGCCAGCAGCCCCAGCGGGGGTGGGACCGGGGAGCTGTTTTTT.

The V and J genes are TRBV19 and TRBJ2-1; TRBD1 aligns across 7 bases. This CDR3 has 15 amino acids. Trimming removed 5 bases from V and 4 bases from J; junction bases left unmatched: 8. Germline CDR1 LNHDA, CDR2 SQIVND (reference sequence). CDR3 sequence reads: CASSLNDRVYNEQFF. As DNA, the CDR3 is TGTGCCAGTAGTCTTAACGACAGGGTTTACAATGAGCAGTTCTTC.